The TCR beta chain described here comes from a study of T cell repertoires in cytomegalovirus infection. Only a few counts were recorded for this clonotype. Its antigen is undetermined. TCRdb called the reads again in MiXCR, with one record for every CDR3 protein. Of some 320,000 distinct CDR3 sequences in the sample, about 28% were seen once. The CDR3 is 14 amino acids. The germline CDR1 and CDR2 sequences are SGHTA and FQGNSA. The V and J ends lost 1 base and 4 bases respectively, with 7 bases between them. The source is a human donor in good health (CMV status not recorded). Some clones in this sample may be carry-over from other donors' samples. The source was cultured PBMCs, collected from culture after CMV antigen stimulation. V gene TRBV7-2 combines with J gene TRBJ1-4; D uncertain. CDR3 DNA: TGTGCCAGCAGCTTAGACATTTATAATGAAAAACTGTTTTTT. It is translated as CASSLDIYNEKLFF.